This T cell receptor beta chain appears in the sequencing data of a study of T cells in Graves' hyperthyroidism and ophthalmopathy. Trimming shortened V by 4 bases and J by 4 bases, and 17 bases separated the two germline ends. The CDR3 is made up of 15 amino acids. Germline lookup yields CDR1 MGHDK and CDR2 SYGVNS. Study-level findings and limits: The model made its ophthalmopathy prediction, and onset followed a median about 5.9 months later.

RNA transcripts provided the source from which TCR beta CDR3 regions were amplified. The study used the HTBI primer set for a first-round RT-PCR of the TCR CDR3. TCRdb independently ran MiXCR on the multiplex PCR reads; one entry per CDR3 protein. This sample has some 800,000 distinct CDR3 sequences, with 38% found just once. As for this clonotype: As yet, its antigen is unknown.

The chain has TRBV25-1 and TRBJ2-7; D remains ambiguous. The sequenced sample consisted of blood. This TCR came from a man between 18 and 29 years old with Graves' hyperthyroidism. The CDR3 loop reads CASSGVSYELYEQYF. CDR3 in DNA: TGTGCCAGCAGTGGGGTCAGCTACGAACTTTACGAGCAGTACTTC.